Shown below are 22 T cell receptor beta chains from a single sample sequenced in a study of CD8+ T cells in alopecia areata. Extraction and reverse transcription of RNA yielded cDNA as the sequencing template. Data came from immunoSEQ multiplex PCR; TCRdb stores just in-frame clones and leaves some out. Here the sample spans approximately 110,000 clones, 55% to 60% being singletons. Specified treatment: oral pan-JAK inhibitor, 5-10 mg twice daily. Sequencing was performed on CD4+ T cells sorted from blood, taken at week 24, from a patient treated with tofacitinib. These receptors all stem from a human donor with alopecia areata.

The V and J genes are TRBV15 and TRBJ2-3, with 7 positions matching TRBD1. The CDR3 has 15 amino acids. CDR1 is LNHNV and CDR2 is YYDKDF in the germline V gene (reference sequence). V was pared by 1 base and J by 3 bases, with 4 bases of the junction left unmatched. CDR3: CATSRGQGRTDTQYF. The CDR3 nucleotides read TGTGCCACCAGCAGAGGACAGGGAAGGACAGATACGCAGTATTTT.

The chain has TRBV18 and TRBJ2-3; the match to TRBD2 covers 9 bases. CDR1 and CDR2 from the germline V gene are KGHSH and LQKENI. V dropped 6 bases and J dropped 1; count of bases not matched to a gene: 5. CDR3 length: 15 amino acids. CDR3 region: CASSALAGRTDTQYF. CDR3 nucleotide sequence: TGTGCCAGCTCTGCCCTAGCGGGGCGCACAGATACGCAGTATTTT.

This clone was counted between two and nine times. The chain recombines TRBV29-1 with TRBJ1-6; no reliable D call. CDR1 SQVTM and CDR2 ANQGSEA come from the germline V gene. This CDR3 spans 14 amino acids. V lost 4 bases, J lost 6 bases, and 13 bases lay in between. The CDR3: CSVVGAAFNSPLHF. Here the CDR3 DNA reads TGCAGCGTTGTTGGTGCGGCTTTTAATTCACCCCTCCACTTT.

The rearrangement links TRBV9 to TRBJ2-3; D gene uncertain. Germline V gene lookup returns CDR1 SGDLS and CDR2 YYNGEE. The CDR3 extends over 13 amino acids. V gave up 6 bases and J gave up 2 bases, with 10 bases separating them. The CDR3 loop is CASKRASTDTQYF. CDR3 DNA: TGTGCCAGCAAAAGGGCCTCCACAGATACGCAGTATTTT.

The chain couples TRBV29-1 to TRBJ2-4, with D unclear. The CDR3 extends over 15 amino acids. CDR1 SQVTM and CDR2 ANQGSEA come from the germline V gene. The V gene lost 1 base and the J gene lost 0 bases, with 10 bases spanning the gap. CDR3 coding DNA: TGCAGCGTTGAAGGGACGGTACGAGCCAAAAACATTCAGTACTTC. This translates into CSVEGTVRAKNIQYF.

The genes are TRBV5-1 and TRBJ1-6, with D uncertain. Trimming removed 4 bases from V and 7 bases from J, with 18 bases in between. Germline V gene sequence: CDR1 SGHRS, CDR2 YFSETQ. The length of the CDR3 is 16 residues. The CDR3 here is CASSTGPAVSNSPLHF. CDR3 DNA: TGCGCCAGCAGCACCGGCCCAGCCGTTTCGAATTCACCCCTCCACTTT.

The J gene is TRBJ1-2, the V gene TRBV15; possibly TRBD1 for D (6 bases). The CDR3 is 14 residues long. Germline CDR1 LNHNV, CDR2 YYDKDF (reference sequence). V dropped 2 bases and J dropped 4 bases, with 11 bases sitting between them. CDR3 in DNA: TGTGCCACCAGCAGAAGGGGGGACGGCTATGGCTACACCTTC. Translating it yields CATSRRGDGYGYTF.

The CDR3 reads CSAAGDYTQYF. The CDR3 coding sequence is TGCAGTGCGGCAGGGGATTATACGCAGTATTTT. This chain joins TRBV20-1 and TRBJ2-3; perhaps TRBD1 as D (6 bases). V dropped 6 bases and J dropped 7 bases, with 11 bases sitting between them. The CDR3 covers 11 residues. The germline CDR1 and CDR2 sequences are DFQATT and SNEGSKA (reference sequence).

The rearrangement links TRBV6-1 to TRBJ1-2, with TRBD1 matching 9 bases. The CDR3 loop spans 14 amino acids. The J segment lost 8 bases and the V segment lost 0 bases, leaving 4 bases of the junction unmatched. CDR1 and CDR2 (germline): MNHNS, SASEGT. The CDR3 sequence is CASSEAGQGAGYTF. The CDR3 bases are TGTGCCAGCAGTGAAGCGGGACAGGGAGCGGGCTACACCTTC.

The genes are TRBV29-1 and TRBJ1-4; the D gene is possibly TRBD1 (6 bases). The V gene lost 7 bases and the J gene lost 7 bases, with 13 bases spanning the gap. From germline, CDR1 is SQVTM and CDR2 ANQGSEA. This CDR3 spans 12 amino acids. CDR3 coding DNA: TGCAGCGCCACAACAGGGTTTGAAAAACTGTTTTTT. It is translated as CSATTGFEKLFF.

V and J are TRBV20-1 and TRBJ1-6; D is unresolved. V was shortened by 5 bases and J by 5 bases, with 4 bases between the two germline ends. The CDR3 length is 11 residues. Germline CDR1 reads DFQATT; CDR2 reads SNEGSKA (reference sequence). CDR3 protein: CSASDNSPLHF. In DNA form, the CDR3 reads TGCAGTGCTTCCGATAATTCACCCCTCCACTTT.

The sample holds a few counts of this clone. The chain has TRBV7-8 and TRBJ2-2; possible D gene TRBD1, 6 bases. Trimming took 5 bases from V and 1 from J, leaving 8 bases between them. The CDR3 consists of 14 residues. The germline CDR1 and CDR2 sequences are SGHVS and FQNEAQ. The CDR3 sequence is CASSLDRNTGELFF. Here the CDR3 DNA reads TGTGCCAGCAGCCTGGACAGGAACACCGGGGAGCTGTTTTTT. Full variable domain (missing parts from reference TRBV7-8 and TRBJ2-2): GAGVSQSPRYKVAKRGQDVALRCDPISGHVSLFWYQQALGQGPEFLTYFQNEAQLDKSGLPSDRFFAERPEGSVSTLKIQRTQQEDSAVYLCASSLDRNTGELFFGEGSRLTVL.

V and J are TRBV19 and TRBJ1-1, with 7 bases that match TRBD1. The length of the CDR3 is 15 residues. The germline gives CDR1 LNHDA, CDR2 SQIVND (reference sequence). With V trimmed by 2 bases and J by 3 bases, 6 bases remained unmatched. The CDR3 DNA reads as TGTGCCAGTAGTATACGAACAGGGGCCCACACTGAAGCTTTCTTT. This gives the protein CASSIRTGAHTEAFF.

V gene TRBV7-9 combines with J gene TRBJ2-7, with D possibly matching TRBD2 (5 bases). V lost 7 bases to trimming and J lost 4 bases, with 8 bases between them. In germline, CDR1 is SEHNR, CDR2 FQNEAQ (reference sequence). The CDR3 spans 11 residues. CDR3 in amino acids: CASTSGYEQYF. CDR3 coding DNA: TGTGCCAGCACCTCGGGATACGAGCAGTACTTC.

J is TRBJ2-2 and V is TRBV5-1, with a tentative D call TRBD2 (6 bases). This CDR3 region has 13 residues. Trimming removed 5 bases at V and 5 bases at J, with 10 bases between. Germline V gene sequence: CDR1 SGHRS, CDR2 YFSETQ. The CDR3 protein is CASRREETGELFF. CDR3 coding DNA: TGCGCCAGCAGAAGGGAGGAGACCGGGGAGCTGTTTTTT.

The chain employs TRBV29-1 and TRBJ1-5, with 8 bases fitting TRBD1. The CDR3 covers 13 residues. Trimming took 4 bases from V and 5 from J; bases not matched to a gene: 4. Germline V gives CDR1 SQVTM, CDR2 ANQGSEA. The CDR3 DNA sequence: TGCAGCGTTGGGGACAGGCTCGATCAGCCCCAGCATTTT. Translation gives CSVGDRLDQPQHF.

The CDR3 sequence: CASSLGGGVTDTQYF. The CDR3 DNA reads TGTGCCAGCAGCTTAGGAGGGGGAGTCACAGATACGCAGTATTTT. This sequence joins TRBV11-2 and TRBJ2-3, with a weak D call TRBD1 (6 bases). The length of the CDR3 is 15 residues. V was pared by 1 base and J by 2 bases, with 10 bases between. Germline CDR1 is SGHAT and CDR2 is FQNNGV.

This rearrangement joins TRBV9 to TRBJ2-5; maybe TRBD2 (5 bases). Trimming removed 4 bases from V and 3 bases from J, with 10 bases in between. Germline CDR1 and CDR2: SGDLS and YYNGEE. This CDR3 region has 13 residues. CDR3: CASSYGLKETQYF. The DNA of the CDR3 is TGTGCCAGCAGCTACGGACTCAAAGAGACCCAGTACTTC. The variable domain in full, with the rest retrieved from reference TRBV9 and TRBJ2-5, is DSGVTQTPKHLITATGQRVTLRCSPRSGDLSVYWYQQSLDQGLQFLIQYYNGEERAKGNILERFSAQQFPDLHSELNLSSLELGDSALYFCASSYGLKETQYFGPGTRLLVL.

V gene TRBV9 combines with J gene TRBJ1-2; D gene unclear. Trimming took off 1 base at V and 7 bases at J, with 14 bases between the two ends. This CDR3 region has 14 residues. In germline, CDR1 is SGDLS, CDR2 YYNGEE. The CDR3 DNA reads TGTGCCAGCAGCGTATTGTCAGGAGGAGGTGGCTACACCTTC. Translating it yields CASSVLSGGGGYTF.

The chain recombines TRBV29-1 with TRBJ1-2, with D maybe TRBD1 (5 bases). The V and J ends lost 3 bases and 7 bases respectively, with 18 bases between them. There are 14 residues in the CDR3. Germline lookup yields CDR1 SQVTM and CDR2 ANQGSEA. CDR3 residues: CSVEKRPGSSGYTF. The DNA of the CDR3 is TGCAGCGTTGAGAAACGACCAGGGTCGAGTGGCTACACCTTC.

The chain has TRBV9 and TRBJ2-6; a weak D match, TRBD2 (5 bases). The CDR3 sequence is 16 residues long. The germline CDR1 and CDR2 sequences are SGDLS and YYNGEE. V was cut by 0 bases and J by 9 bases, with 16 bases left in between. For the CDR3, the DNA is TGTGCCAGCAGCGTAGCTAGCCAGGCCCTACTCAACGTCCTGACTTTC. Amino acid sequence: CASSVASQALLNVLTF. Variable domain in full (rest from reference TRBV9 and TRBJ2-6): DSGVTQTPKHLITATGQRVTLRCSPRSGDLSVYWYQQSLDQGLQFLIQYYNGEERAKGNILERFSAQQFPDLHSELNLSSLELGDSALYFCASSVASQALLNVLTFGAGSRLTVL.

CDR3 loop: CTSSQLAGNTDTQYF. The CDR3, as DNA: TGCACCAGCAGCCAACTAGCGGGGAACACAGATACGCAGTATTTT. V is TRBV1 and J is TRBJ2-3; TRBD2, the table's D call, lacks a check against the DNA. TRBV1 is recorded as a pseudogene. CDR3 length: 15 residues.